The 16 T cell receptor beta chains below come from one sample, sequenced in a study of blood T cell repertoires in COVID-19. The repertoire was sequenced with immunoSEQ multiplex PCR; TCRdb's copy has only in-frame clones and lacks some. The sample contains some 260,000 clones, just over 85% of which appear only once. The sample consisted of PBMCs or T cells enriched from blood (not recorded which). The receptor set was obtained from a man between 35 and 55 years old who had recovered from COVID-19.

J is TRBJ1-5 and V is TRBV2; 8 bases are a match to TRBD1. The CDR3 extends over 15 amino acids. J was trimmed by 4 bases and V by 6 bases; bases with no gene match: 8. Looked up from germline, CDR1 is SNHLY and CDR2 is FYNNEI. CDR3 nucleotides: TGTGCCAGCAGCGCCGAGACAGGGGTAAATCAGCCCCAGCATTTT. Translated, it gives CASSAETGVNQPQHF.

The rearrangement uses TRBV4-1 and TRBJ1-2; no clear D gene. This CDR3 comprises 13 residues. The V end lost 4 bases, the J end lost 8 bases, and 14 bases lay between the germline ends. Germline V gene data show CDR1 as MGHRA and CDR2 as YSYEKL. The CDR3 sequence is CASSPSYGEGYTF. In nucleotides, the CDR3 is TGCGCCAGCAGCCCATCCTACGGGGAGGGCTACACCTTC.

J is TRBJ2-3 and V is TRBV11-3, with TRBD1 identical over 9 bases. Germline CDR1 and CDR2: SGHNT and YENEEA. V gave up 5 bases and J gave up 2 bases; unmatched junction bases: 5. The CDR3 runs 15 residues. The CDR3 is CASSTGQGFTDTQYF. Here the CDR3 DNA reads TGTGCCAGCAGCACCGGACAGGGGTTCACAGATACGCAGTATTTT.

In this sample, this clone turned up once. CDR3 region: CASSFHNPGGKLFF. CDR3 nucleotide sequence: TGTGCCAGCAGTTTTCACAATCCCGGGGGAAAACTGTTTTTT. The chain combines TRBV7-2 with TRBJ1-4; tentative D call: TRBD1 (5 bases). The CDR3 sequence is 14 residues long. V was pared by 6 bases and J by 10 bases, with 18 bases between. CDR1 is SGHTA and CDR2 is FQGNSA in the germline V gene.

This chain uses TRBV7-9 with TRBJ2-7, with 10 positions matching TRBD2. The CDR3 is 16 amino acids. Losses at the gene ends were 5 bases for V and 6 bases for J; bases not matched to a gene: 13. The germline gives CDR1 SEHNR, CDR2 FQNEAQ (reference sequence). The CDR3 coding sequence is TGTGCCAGCAGCCCCCGTTCAAGCGGGGGGGCCAGCGAGCAGTACTTC. Its protein product is CASSPRSSGGASEQYF.

The V and J genes are TRBV29-1 and TRBJ2-7; 10 bases map to TRBD2. The V and J ends lost 7 bases and 4 bases, in that order; junction bases with no gene match: 16. Germline loops: CDR1 SQVTM, CDR2 ANQGSEA. This CDR3 is built from 16 residues. In DNA form, the CDR3 reads TGCAGCGCCGCCGGGGTGCTAGCGGGAGAGGTTTACGAGCAGTACTTC. Translating gives CSAAGVLAGEVYEQYF.

V is TRBV9 and J is TRBJ2-5; the match to TRBD2 covers 9 bases. The CDR3 has 16 residues. V trimming: 0 bases; J trimming: 5 bases; junction bases outside the gene matches: 8. Germline V gives CDR1 SGDLS, CDR2 YYNGEE. Written as DNA, the CDR3 is TGTGCCAGCAGCGTAGGCCCAGCGGGGGGCGGGGAGACCCAGTACTTC. Protein product: CASSVGPAGGGETQYF.

V gene TRBV28 combines with J gene TRBJ2-1; 8 positions agree with TRBD2. CDR1 is MDHEN and CDR2 is SYDVKM in the germline V gene. Losses at the gene ends were 1 base for V and 7 bases for J; bases not matched to a gene: 15. This CDR3 is built from 18 residues. As DNA, the CDR3 is TGTGCCAGCAGTTTATACCCACTAGCGGCTACATCCGGGAATGAGCAGTTCTTC. Amino acids: CASSLYPLAATSGNEQFF.

A single count supports this clone. This chain links TRBV11-2 with TRBJ2-1; D remains ambiguous. The CDR3 sequence is 18 residues long. CDR1 is SGHAT and CDR2 is FQNNGV in the germline V gene. The V end was cut by 3 bases, the J end by 0 bases, with 18 bases between. The DNA of the CDR3 is TGTGCCAGCAGCTTTATACGTTTGCTACCTAGCTCCTACAATGAGCAGTTCTTC. This sequence encodes CASSFIRLLPSSYNEQFF.

The CDR3 reads CASKTGGRGFEETQYF. The CDR3 DNA reads as TGTGCCAGCAAAACGGGAGGGAGGGGATTTGAAGAGACCCAGTACTTC. The chain recombines TRBV28 with TRBJ2-5; 8 positions agree with TRBD2. CDR3 length equals 16 residues. V shed 7 bases and J 3 bases; nucleotides not matched to a gene: 13. The germline V gene has CDR1 MDHEN and CDR2 SYDVKM. The full variable domain, completed using reference TRBV28 and TRBJ2-5, is DVKVTQSSRYLVKRTGEKVFLECVQDMDHENMFWYRQDPGLGLRLIYFSYDVKMKEKGDIPEGYSVSREKKERFSLILESASTNQTSMYLCASKTGGRGFEETQYFGPGTRLLVL.

The chain links TRBV19 to TRBJ1-2, with 8 bases lining up with TRBD1. Germline-derived CDR1 and CDR2 are LNHDA and SQIVND (reference sequence). V gave up 5 bases and J gave up 3 bases; unmatched junction bases: 5. This CDR3 has 14 residues. The CDR3 protein is CASSATGVDYGYTF. Written as DNA, the CDR3 is TGTGCCAGTAGTGCGACAGGGGTTGACTATGGCTACACCTTC.

The V gene is TRBV5-1, the J gene TRBJ1-6, with 8 bases lining up with TRBD1. The CDR3 spans 15 residues. Trimming removed 0 bases from V and 9 bases from J; junction bases left unmatched: 5. CDR1 SGHRS and CDR2 YFSETQ come from the germline V gene. The CDR3 loop reads CASSLVQGASSPLHF. CDR3 bases: TGCGCCAGCAGCTTGGTGCAGGGGGCCAGTTCACCCCTCCACTTT.

Regarding this clone: The junction departs from germline at one end; a sequencing error may be responsible. The chain employs TRBV6-1 and TRBJ1-5, with D maybe TRBD1 (6 bases). The CDR3 totals 14 residues. Germline CDR1 and CDR2: MNHNS and SASEGT. CDR3 protein: CASREGGGNQPQHF. CDR3 coding DNA: TGTGCCAGCAGAGAAGGGGGGGGCAATCAGCCCCAGCATTTT.

This clone was observed a single time. The chain recombines TRBV19 with TRBJ2-5, with a weak D call TRBD1 (6 bases). V dropped 2 bases and J dropped 5 bases, with 9 bases sitting between them. The germline V gene encodes CDR1 LNHDA and CDR2 SQIVND (reference sequence). The CDR3 spans 13 residues. Here the CDR3 reads CASSISGEETQYF. The CDR3 region has the DNA TGTGCCAGTAGTATATCAGGGGAGGAGACCCAGTACTTC.

Only a few counts were recorded for this clone. This chain uses TRBV7-2 with TRBJ1-3; D possibly corresponds to TRBD1 (6 bases). The CDR3 totals 14 residues. Trimming pared 7 bases from V and 4 bases from J, leaving 14 bases between. Per the germline V gene, CDR1 is SGHTA and CDR2 is FQGNSA. As DNA, the CDR3 is TGTGCCAGCACCCCAACAGGGACAGGAAACACCATATATTTT. Translation: CASTPTGTGNTIYF.

The V gene is TRBV7-3, the J gene TRBJ1-1, with 8 bases lining up with TRBD1. V was pared by 2 bases and J by 8 bases, with 4 bases of the junction left unmatched. The CDR3 contains 13 residues. The germline gives CDR1 SGHTA, CDR2 FQGTGA. The CDR3 loop is CASSLGTGDEAFF. DNA for the CDR3: TGTGCCAGCAGCTTAGGGACAGGAGACGAAGCTTTCTTT.